A selection of T cell receptor beta chains follows, all from one sample in a study of beta chain features in type 1 diabetes. Generated by immunoSEQ multiplex PCR, the TCRdb table keeps only in-frame clones and is missing some. The data hold more than 300,000 clones, with roughly 8.8% observed a single time. Material for sequencing was central memory CD4+ T cells from blood. The receptors originated from a man younger than 45 with type 1 diabetes. The CDR3 runs from the conserved cysteine through the conserved F or W.

V gene	J gene	CDR3 protein
TRBV7-9	TRBJ2-3	CASSSRLAGSTDTQYF
TRBV29-1	TRBJ1-1	CSVDGGARDSTEAFF
TRBV4-3	TRBJ2-2	CASSQWTSGGSGELFF
TRBV2	TRBJ2-1	CASSLAYEQFF
TRBV12-5	TRBJ2-5	CASASGGVRETQYF
TRBV27	TRBJ2-3	CASSPGLAGGTDTQYF
TRBV7-2	TRBJ2-5	CASSLVSSGTKKTQYF
TRBV7-2	TRBJ1-2	CASSLMLGRQDGYTF
TRBV5-1	TRBJ2-5	CASAYGQTNQETQYF
TRBV21-1	TRBJ1-5	CASSTTADGNQPQHF
TRBV7-2	TRBJ2-3	CASSLMRGDTQYF
TRBV7-9	TRBJ1-1	CASSPPGTGNTEAFF
TRBV7-2	TRBJ1-5	CASSLQGRSGNQPQHF
TRBV14	TRBJ1-1	CASSKKSGVNTEAFF
TRBV30	TRBJ1-2	CAWSSGSGTEGLRGYTF
TRBV2	TRBJ2-1	CASSDMGGYNEQFF
TRBV28	TRBJ2-7	CASSSLGEGAYEQYF
TRBV7-2	TRBJ2-5	CASSLWVGAEETQYF
TRBV6-5	TRBJ2-1	CASSKRDRAYNEQFF
TRBV7-2	TRBJ1-6	CASSATPHLSPLHF
TRBV30	TRBJ1-6	CAWRVKRQGSPLHF
TRBV7-9	TRBJ2-5	CASSSDRRLETQYF
TRBV7-9	TRBJ2-5	CASGRGQETQYF
TRBV7-8	TRBJ2-3	CASSPRQEQNTQYF
TRBV5-1	TRBJ1-1	CASSVGQGHYTEAFF
TRBV27	TRBJ1-4	CASRQGRTNEKLFF
TRBV7-2	TRBJ2-5	CASSRPGYQETQYF